A single sample is the source of the 21 T cell receptor beta chains below, sequenced in a study of cytomegalovirus exposure and HLA in healthy donors. PCR was performed using 60 Vbeta and 13 Jbeta primers. Method: immunoSEQ multiplex PCR; TCRdb's copy keeps in-frame clones and lacks some. Of approximately 150,000 clones listed, 80% were seen once; the top ten hold about a tenth. The material sequenced was PBMCs. These receptors all come from a man between 18 and 29 years old in good health and CMV-seropositive.

The rearrangement uses TRBV11-2 and TRBJ1-5, with D hard to call. This CDR3 spans 15 amino acids. The germline V and J ends were trimmed by 1 base and 7 bases, with 14 bases remaining between them. Per germline, CDR1 SGHAT and CDR2 FQNNGV. The CDR3 loop is CASSLGAGPGQPQHF. The CDR3 region has the DNA TGTGCCAGCAGCTTAGGCGCGGGTCCGGGGCAGCCCCAGCATTTT.

In DNA form, the CDR3 reads TGTGCCAGCAGCCAAGTCGGACTAGCGATGGCGGCGGCCTACGAGCAGTACTTC. It yields the protein CASSQVGLAMAAAYEQYF. The chain links TRBV14 to TRBJ2-7; 9 bases are a match to TRBD2. CDR3 size: 18 residues. The germline V gene encodes CDR1 SGHDN and CDR2 FVKESK. J gave up 2 bases and V 1 base, and 12 bases lay outside the gene matches.

The chain carries TRBV7-9 and TRBJ2-2; the D gene is possibly TRBD2 (6 bases). CDR3 size: 14 residues. The V end was cut by 4 bases, the J end by 4 bases, with 10 bases between. From germline, CDR1 is SEHNR and CDR2 FQNEAQ (reference sequence). The CDR3 here is CASSSLEGTGELFF. CDR3 DNA: TGTGCCAGCAGCTCCCTGGAGGGCACCGGGGAGCTGTTTTTT.

This clone was recorded only once. CDR3 sequence: CSATSGSGQYF. Here the CDR3 DNA reads TGCAGTGCTACTTCAGGGTCTGGGCAATACTTC. The chain combines TRBV20-1 with TRBJ2-7; possible D gene TRBD1, 5 bases. CDR1 DFQATT and CDR2 SNEGSKA come from the germline V gene (reference sequence). Trimming stripped 4 bases from V and 13 bases from J, with 17 bases between. CDR3 length: 11 amino acids.

This chain connects TRBV7-2 to TRBJ1-4, with D possibly matching TRBD1 (5 bases). Trimming stripped 10 bases from V and 4 bases from J, with 13 bases between. The CDR3 is 13 residues long. Germline V gene lookup returns CDR1 SGHTA and CDR2 FQGNSA. CDR3: CATSRQGNEKLFF. CDR3 DNA sequence: TGTGCCACCTCACGGCAGGGTAATGAAAAACTGTTTTTT.

The rearrangement links TRBV21-1 to TRBJ2-3; TRBD2 was called by the table and not checked on the DNA. TRBV21-1 is given as a pseudogene. The CDR3 spans 18 residues. CDR3 bases: TGTGCCAGCAGCAAAGCACAACAAGCGGGGGGGGGCACAGATACGCAGTATTTT. This translates into CASSKAQQAGGGTDTQYF.

The rearrangement joins TRBV7-9 to TRBJ2-7; D is undetermined. CDR1 and CDR2 from the germline V gene are SEHNR and FQNEAQ (reference sequence). Trimming shortened V by 4 bases and J by 1 base, and 5 bases separated the two germline ends. This CDR3 has 12 amino acids. Written as DNA, the CDR3 is TGTGCCAGCAGCTGGCAGTCCTACGAGCAGTACTTC. This sequence encodes CASSWQSYEQYF.

The CDR3 protein is CASSFNSQGAGEAFF. For the CDR3, the DNA is TGCGCCAGCAGCTTCAATTCACAGGGGGCTGGTGAAGCTTTCTTT. This chain uses TRBV5-1 with TRBJ1-1; 9 nucleotides match TRBD1. The CDR3 covers 15 residues. Germline loops: CDR1 SGHRS, CDR2 YFSETQ. The V segment lost 2 bases and the J segment 7 bases; nucleotides outside the gene matches: 9.

The genes are TRBV10-2 and TRBJ2-5, with 7 bases matching TRBD1. The CDR3 spans 14 residues. The germline gives CDR1 WSHSY, CDR2 SAAADI. Losses at the gene ends were 7 bases for V and 5 bases for J; bases not matched to a gene: 10. The DNA of the CDR3 is TGCGCCAGCACCCAGGGACAGCCAGGGGAGACCCAGTACTTC. It translates to CASTQGQPGETQYF.

The chain is built from TRBV30 and TRBJ2-3, with D possibly being TRBD1 (5 bases). V gave up 2 bases and J gave up 0 bases, with 9 bases separating them. Germline-derived CDR1 and CDR2 are GTSNPN and SVGIG (reference sequence). The CDR3 is 14 amino acids. CDR3 loop: CAWSMAGSTDTQYF. The CDR3 nucleotides are TGTGCCTGGAGTATGGCAGGGAGCACAGATACGCAGTATTTT.

The chain carries TRBV15 and TRBJ1-2; D gene uncertain. CDR1 and CDR2 (germline): LNHNV, YYDKDF (reference sequence). The CDR3 contains 14 residues. With 0 bases removed from V and 3 bases from J, the gap between germline ends came to 8 bases. The CDR3 spells CATSRDRTDYGYTF. CDR3 bases: TGTGCCACCAGCAGAGATCGAACGGACTATGGCTACACCTTC.

The rearrangement links TRBV6-5 to TRBJ1-4; 7 bases are a match to TRBD1. J lost 8 bases, V lost 5 bases, and 8 bases had no gene match. CDR1 is MNHEY and CDR2 is SVGAGI in the germline V gene. CDR3 length: 14 residues. The CDR3 DNA is TGTGCCAGCAGTGGGCCGGGACAGAGAGAAAAACTGTTTTTT. Protein: CASSGPGQREKLFF.

The chain uses TRBV7-8 and TRBJ2-1; the match to TRBD2 covers 7 bases. The V gene's germline CDR1 is SGHVS and CDR2 FQNEAQ. There are 15 residues in the CDR3. The trim removed 5 bases at V and 0 bases at J, leaving 4 bases unmatched. CDR3 loop: CASSIKRGSYNEQFF. In nucleotides, the CDR3 is TGTGCCAGCAGCATTAAGCGGGGCTCCTACAATGAGCAGTTCTTC.

The chain employs TRBV19 and TRBJ1-2, with unresolved D. Germline CDR1 LNHDA, CDR2 SQIVND (reference sequence). This CDR3 is built from 13 residues. V lost 3 bases, J lost 2 bases, and 7 bases lay in between. DNA of the CDR3: TGTGCCAGTAGTATCGAGGAGAACTATGGCTACACCTTC. This gives the protein CASSIEENYGYTF. Supplemented by reference TRBV19 and TRBJ1-2, the full variable domain reads DGGITQSPKYLFRKEGQNVTLSCEQNLNHDAMYWYRQDPGQGLRLIYYSQIVNDFQKGDIAEGYSVSREKKESFPLTVTSAQKNPTAFYLCASSIEENYGYTFGSGTRLTVV.

This chain uses TRBV6-5 with TRBJ1-5; D is possibly TRBD1 (5 bases). Per germline, CDR1 MNHEY and CDR2 SVGAGI. This CDR3 is built from 14 residues. V lost 0 bases and J lost 4, with 7 bases in between. CDR3 sequence: CASSYSGVNQPQHF. The CDR3 nucleotides read TGTGCCAGCAGTTACTCAGGGGTAAATCAGCCCCAGCATTTT.

The rearrangement links TRBV6-5 to TRBJ2-3; 7 nucleotides line up with TRBD2. Germline trimming cut 4 bases from V and 6 bases from J; bases unmatched to any gene: 13. Germline-derived CDR1 and CDR2 are MNHEY and SVGAGI. CDR3 length: 16 residues. The CDR3 coding sequence is TGTGCCAGCAGTTCCCCCGGCTGGGCCGGGGGGGATACGCAGTATTTT. It encodes CASSSPGWAGGDTQYF.

The gene calls are TRBV5-8 and TRBJ2-1, with D tentatively TRBD2 (5 bases). V was shortened by 4 bases and J by 7 bases, with 12 bases between the two germline ends. Germline lookup yields CDR1 SGHTS and CDR2 YDEGEE. The CDR3 sequence is 13 residues long. The chain's CDR3 is CASSRHGENEQFF. DNA of the CDR3: TGTGCCAGCAGCCGACACGGGGAGAATGAGCAGTTCTTC.

The chain is built from TRBV15 and TRBJ2-1, with 8 bases identical to TRBD1. Germline lookup yields CDR1 LNHNV and CDR2 YYDKDF (reference sequence). CDR3 length: 16 residues. V lost 0 bases to trimming and J lost 8 bases; unmatched junction nucleotides: 9. Here the CDR3 reads CATSRDRAAGGDEQFF. CDR3 sequence (DNA): TGTGCCACCAGCAGAGATCGGGCGGCAGGGGGCGATGAGCAGTTCTTC.

In its sample, this clone was seen once. The chain combines TRBV7-2 with TRBJ1-1, with unresolved D. V was trimmed by 0 bases and J by 3 bases, leaving 8 bases between them. Germline loops: CDR1 SGHTA, CDR2 FQGNSA. The CDR3 covers 14 residues. In DNA form, the CDR3 reads TGTGCCAGCAGCTTAGCGTTGAGAGACACTGAAGCTTTCTTT. The encoded protein is CASSLALRDTEAFF. Looking up the rest from reference TRBV7-2 and TRBJ1-1 gives the full variable domain: GAGVSQSPSNKVTEKGKDVELRCDPISGHTALYWYRQSLGQGLEFLIYFQGNSAPDKSGLPSDRFSAERTGGSVSTLTIQRTQQEDSAVYLCASSLALRDTEAFFGQGTRLTVV.

The J gene is TRBJ1-5, the V gene TRBV10-3; 7 positions agree with TRBD1. Germline V CDR1 and CDR2: ENHRY, SYGVKD. J lost 2 bases, V lost 3 bases, and 4 bases had no gene match. This CDR3 has 15 amino acids. The CDR3 DNA follows: TGTGCCATCAGTGAAATGGGGACAGGCAATCAGCCCCAGCATTTT. Its protein product is CAISEMGTGNQPQHF.

The chain carries TRBV4-3 and TRBJ2-4; TRBD2 aligns across 8 bases. Germline CDR1 and CDR2: LGHNA and YSLEER. This CDR3 region has 16 residues. J was trimmed by 0 bases and V by 3 bases; bases with no gene match: 4. CDR3 nucleotide sequence: TGCGCCAGCAGCCAGGTAGCGGGGCTAGCCAAAAACATTCAGTACTTC. It specifies CASSQVAGLAKNIQYF.